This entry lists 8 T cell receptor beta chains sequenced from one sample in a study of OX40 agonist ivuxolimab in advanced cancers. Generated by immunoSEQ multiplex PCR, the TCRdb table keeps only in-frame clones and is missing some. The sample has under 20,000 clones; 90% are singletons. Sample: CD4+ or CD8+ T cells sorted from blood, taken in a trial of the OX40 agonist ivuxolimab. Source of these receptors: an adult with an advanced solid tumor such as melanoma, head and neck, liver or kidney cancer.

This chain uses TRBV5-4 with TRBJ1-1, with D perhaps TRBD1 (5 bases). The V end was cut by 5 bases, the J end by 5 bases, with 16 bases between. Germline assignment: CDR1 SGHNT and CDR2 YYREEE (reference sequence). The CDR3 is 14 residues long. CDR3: CASSSVTEGTEAFF. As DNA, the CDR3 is TGTGCCAGCAGTTCGGTGACAGAGGGGACTGAAGCTTTCTTT.

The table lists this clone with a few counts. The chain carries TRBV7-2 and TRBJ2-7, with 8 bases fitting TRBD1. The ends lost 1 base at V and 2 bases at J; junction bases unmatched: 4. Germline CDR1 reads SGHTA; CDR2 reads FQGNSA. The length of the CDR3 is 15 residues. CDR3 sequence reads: CASSLGGQGTYEQYF. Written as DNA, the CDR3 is TGTGCCAGCAGCTTAGGTGGACAGGGTACCTACGAGCAGTACTTC.

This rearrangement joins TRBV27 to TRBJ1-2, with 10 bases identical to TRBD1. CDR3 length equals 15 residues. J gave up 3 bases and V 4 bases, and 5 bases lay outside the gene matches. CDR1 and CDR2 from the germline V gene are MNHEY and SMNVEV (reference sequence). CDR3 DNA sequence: TGTGCCAGCAGTTCCTCGACAGGGGGCTACTATGGCTACACCTTC. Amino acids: CASSSSTGGYYGYTF.

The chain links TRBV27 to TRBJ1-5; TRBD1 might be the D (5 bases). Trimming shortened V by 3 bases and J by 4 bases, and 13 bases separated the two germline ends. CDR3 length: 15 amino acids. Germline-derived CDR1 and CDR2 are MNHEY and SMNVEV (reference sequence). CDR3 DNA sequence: TGTGCCAGCAGTTTTGGGGGGGGGAGGAATCAGCCCCAGCATTTT. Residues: CASSFGGGRNQPQHF.

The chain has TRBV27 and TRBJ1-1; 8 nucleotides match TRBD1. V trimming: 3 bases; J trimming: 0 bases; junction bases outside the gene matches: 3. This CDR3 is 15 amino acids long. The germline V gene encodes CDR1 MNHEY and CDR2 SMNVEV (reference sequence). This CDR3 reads CASSFYRGMNTEAFF. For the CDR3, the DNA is TGTGCCAGCAGTTTCTACAGGGGGATGAACACTGAAGCTTTCTTT.

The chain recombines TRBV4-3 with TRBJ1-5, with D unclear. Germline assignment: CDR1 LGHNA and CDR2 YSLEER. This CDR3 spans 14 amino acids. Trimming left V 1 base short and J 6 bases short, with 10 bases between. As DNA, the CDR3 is TGCGCCAGCAGCCAAGGGCGTGGCGGTCAGCCCCAGCATTTT. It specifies CASSQGRGGQPQHF.

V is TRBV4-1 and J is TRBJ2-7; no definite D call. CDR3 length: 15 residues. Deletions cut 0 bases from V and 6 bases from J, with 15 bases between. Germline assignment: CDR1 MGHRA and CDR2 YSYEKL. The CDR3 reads CASSQEGGNPSEQYF. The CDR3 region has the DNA TGCGCCAGCAGCCAAGAGGGTGGGAACCCCTCCGAGCAGTACTTC.

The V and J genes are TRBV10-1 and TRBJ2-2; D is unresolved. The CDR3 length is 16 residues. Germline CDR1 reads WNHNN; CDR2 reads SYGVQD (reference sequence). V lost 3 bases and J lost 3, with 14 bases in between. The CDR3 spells CASSDLETGDTGELFF. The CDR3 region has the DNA TGCGCCAGCAGTGACCTCGAGACGGGCGACACCGGGGAGCTGTTTTTT.